This T cell receptor beta chain comes out of a study of cytomegalovirus exposure and HLA in healthy donors. Regarding the study as a whole: TCR beta chains numbering some 150 were designated cytomegalovirus-associated. An analysis that was carried out later associated 15,000 to 20,000 TCR beta sequences with HLA alleles at 0.05 false discovery rate. The authors reported that TCR beta sequences could predict HLA-A and HLA-B alleles. These predictions were accurate for most subjects in the first cohort. Later analysis demonstrated an association between a missense DCLRE1C variant and TCR beta V- and J-gene trimming.

This CDR3 is built from 12 residues. Germline V gene sequence: CDR1 SGDLS, CDR2 YYNGEE. V lost 5 bases, J lost 2 bases, and 7 bases lay in between. With 60 Vbeta and 13 Jbeta primers, the PCR was carried out. Clones were sequenced by immunoSEQ multiplex PCR, and TCRdb holds only the in-frame ones, with some missing. The profile covers roughly 170,000 clones, with 80% appearing a single time and 0.65% to 0.75% taken by the ten largest. With regard to this clone: The antigen is undetermined.

The chain couples TRBV9 to TRBJ1-1; unclear D gene. The receptor was isolated from a boy younger than 18 in good health and CMV-seronegative. Sequencing was performed on PBMCs. The CDR3 nucleotides read TGTGCCAGCAGTGCGGTCAACACTGAAGCTTTCTTT. Protein sequence: CASSAVNTEAFF.